This T cell receptor beta chain was observed in a study of a mutant IDH1 vaccine in newly diagnosed glioma. Study summary: Patients were started on vaccination 4-6 weeks after radiotherapy alone, or with temozolomide cycles. Findings and caveats of the study: Pseudoprogression appears to have had no connection to changes in top peripheral T cell clonotypes.

Data came from immunoSEQ multiplex PCR; TCRdb stores just in-frame clones and leaves some out. Of around 52,000 clones in the sample, 80% to 90% were seen once. CDR3 size: 13 residues. Germline values: CDR1 MNHEY, CDR2 SMNVEV (reference sequence). Trimming removed 3 bases at V and 2 bases at J, with 5 bases between. Note on this clone: The antigen is undetermined.

The time point was: week 5, during vaccination. In the vaccine, a single dose held 300 ug of the mutant IDH1 20-mer peptide, along with topical imiquimod. Astrocytomas that were new, WHO grade 3 or 4, IDH1-mutant and ATRX-lost were present in the donors. This clonotype was obtained from a woman aged 40-49 years with glioma. The source material was PBMCs, sampled from a glioma patient whose treatment included an IDH1 peptide vaccine. The chain recombines TRBV27 with TRBJ2-1; D is unclear. The CDR3 protein is CASSFPPYNEQFF. CDR3 nucleotide sequence: TGTGCCAGCAGTTTCCCCCCCTACAATGAGCAGTTCTTC.